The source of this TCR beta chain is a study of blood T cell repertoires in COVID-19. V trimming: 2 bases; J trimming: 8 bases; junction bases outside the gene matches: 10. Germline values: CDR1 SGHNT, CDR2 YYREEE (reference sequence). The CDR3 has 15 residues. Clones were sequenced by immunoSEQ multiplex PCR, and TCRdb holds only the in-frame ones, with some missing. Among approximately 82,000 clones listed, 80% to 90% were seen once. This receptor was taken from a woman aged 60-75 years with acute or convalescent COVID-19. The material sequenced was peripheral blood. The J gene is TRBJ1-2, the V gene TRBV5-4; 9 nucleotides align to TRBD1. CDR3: CASSFPGQGLGGYTF. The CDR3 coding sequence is TGTGCCAGCAGCTTCCCGGGACAGGGCTTGGGGGGCTACACCTTC. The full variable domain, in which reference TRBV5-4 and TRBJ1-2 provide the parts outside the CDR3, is ETGVTQSPTHLIKTRGQQVTLRCSSQSGHNTVSWYQQALGQGPQFIFQYYREEENGRGNFPPRFSGLQFPNYSSELNVNALELDDSALYLCASSFPGQGLGGYTFGSGTRLTVV.